These 8 T cell receptor beta chains were sequenced from one sample in a study of a mutant IDH1 vaccine in newly diagnosed glioma. Their recognized antigens are unknown. Clones were read by immunoSEQ multiplex PCR, and TCRdb kept only the in-frame ones, dropping some. The data hold about 38,000 clones, with roughly 81% observed a single time. Time point of the sample: week 5, during vaccination. The content of each vaccine dose was 300 ug of mutant IDH1 20-mer peptide, and topical imiquimod accompanied it. The sequenced sample was PBMCs, obtained from a glioma patient whose treatment included an IDH1 peptide vaccine. These receptors came from a man in his fifties or sixties with glioma.

The rearrangement joins TRBV19 to TRBJ2-5, with TRBD2 matching over 10 bases. V was clipped by 5 bases and J by 0 bases; unmatched bases: 9. Germline V CDR1 and CDR2: LNHDA, SQIVND (reference sequence). CDR3 length: 17 amino acids. CDR3 DNA: TGTGCCAGTAGTTCTAGCGGGGGACGTTTTGACCAAGAGACCCAGTACTTC. Protein sequence: CASSSSGGRFDQETQYF.

The chain links TRBV27 to TRBJ2-7; 11 nucleotides align to TRBD2. The CDR3 runs to 13 residues. With V trimmed by 5 bases and J by 7 bases, 4 bases remained unmatched. Germline CDR1 and CDR2: MNHEY and SMNVEV (reference sequence). CDR3 in DNA: TGTGCCAGCAGTCCCCGACTAGCGGGGGAGCAGTACTTC. Translated, it gives CASSPRLAGEQYF.

This clone has a single count. This chain connects TRBV6-6 to TRBJ1-3; unclear D gene. The CDR3 consists of 12 residues. Germline values: CDR1 MNHNY, CDR2 SVGAGI (reference sequence). V shed 6 bases and J shed 4 bases, with 7 bases lying between them. CDR3 in DNA: TGTGCCAGCAGAGAACAAGGAAACACCATATATTTT. Encoded protein: CASREQGNTIYF.

The chain carries TRBV11-1 and TRBJ1-3; D is perhaps TRBD1 (5 bases). The V and J ends lost 5 bases and 0 bases respectively, with 23 bases between them. CDR3 length: 19 amino acids. Germline V lookup: CDR1 SGHAT, CDR2 FQDESV (reference sequence). The CDR3 here is CASSRFSGFLQGSGNTIYF. DNA for the CDR3: TGTGCCAGCAGCCGATTTTCCGGATTCCTCCAGGGCTCTGGAAACACCATATATTTT.

V usage is TRBV29-1 and J usage is TRBJ2-7; D unresolved. Deletions cut 2 bases from V and 2 bases from J, with 4 bases between. CDR3 length: 11 residues. Germline V lookup: CDR1 SQVTM, CDR2 ANQGSEA. CDR3 amino acids: CSVELAYEQYF. CDR3 nucleotide sequence: TGCAGCGTTGAATTGGCCTACGAGCAGTACTTC.

CDR3 sequence: CACSGGRSNSPLHF. The CDR3 nucleotides read TGTGCCTGTTCAGGGGGCCGGTCAAATTCACCCCTCCACTTT. The chain carries TRBV30 and TRBJ1-6; TRBD1 agrees at 8 bases. V lost 6 bases to trimming and J lost 7 bases; unmatched junction nucleotides: 8. The CDR3 covers 14 residues. The germline gives CDR1 GTSNPN, CDR2 SVGIG (reference sequence).

This sequence joins TRBV7-8 and TRBJ1-1; tentatively, D is TRBD1 (5 bases). CDR1 is SGHVS, CDR2 FQNEAQ, per germline. This CDR3 has 13 residues. V shed 4 bases and J shed 6 bases, with 12 bases lying between them. The CDR3 loop reads CASSSRLGAEAFF. The CDR3 DNA is TGTGCCAGCAGCTCCCGGCTGGGGGCTGAAGCTTTCTTT.

The rearrangement uses TRBV27 and TRBJ1-1; D not resolved. This CDR3 is 14 amino acids long. Germline CDR1 and CDR2: MNHEY and SMNVEV (reference sequence). V lost 4 bases, J lost 0 bases, and 9 bases lay in between. The CDR3 DNA reads as TGTGCCAGCAGTTCCCATTACATGAACACTGAAGCTTTCTTT. Its translation: CASSSHYMNTEAFF.